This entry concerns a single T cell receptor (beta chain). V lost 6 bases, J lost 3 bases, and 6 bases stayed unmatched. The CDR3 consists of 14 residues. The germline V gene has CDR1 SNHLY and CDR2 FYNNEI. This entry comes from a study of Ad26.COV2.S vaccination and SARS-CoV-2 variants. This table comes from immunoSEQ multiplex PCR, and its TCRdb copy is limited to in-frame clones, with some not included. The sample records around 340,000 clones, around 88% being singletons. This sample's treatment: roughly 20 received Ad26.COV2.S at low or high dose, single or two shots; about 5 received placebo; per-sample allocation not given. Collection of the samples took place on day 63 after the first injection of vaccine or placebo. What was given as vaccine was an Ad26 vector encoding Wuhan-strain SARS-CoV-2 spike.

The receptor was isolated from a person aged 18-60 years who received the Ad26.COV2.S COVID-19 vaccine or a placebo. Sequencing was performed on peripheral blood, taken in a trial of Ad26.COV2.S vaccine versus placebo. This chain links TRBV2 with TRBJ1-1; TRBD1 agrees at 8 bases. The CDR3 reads CASRETGGDTEAFF. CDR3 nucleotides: TGTGCCAGCAGAGAAACAGGGGGAGACACTGAAGCTTTCTTT.